Listed here is a single T cell receptor beta chain. Its antigen is unknown. TCRdb reanalysed the reads using MiXCR and keeps one entry per CDR3 protein. Altogether about 920,000 distinct CDR3 sequences are present, approximately 33% being singletons, with the ten largest covering 13%. The sample originates from a study of T cell repertoires in cytomegalovirus infection. Findings and caveats of the study: Totalled public TCR beta family frequency picked out people who carried CMV plus the relevant HLA.

Sequences were derived from cultured CD8+ T cells from PBMCs, sampled from culture after CMV antigen stimulation. This clonotype was obtained from a human donor in good health (CMV status not recorded). Some clones in this sample may be carry-over from other donors' samples.

CDR3 in amino acids: CSARDQMLQGHNQPQHF. In DNA, the CDR3 is TGCAGTGCTAGAGATCAGATGCTACAGGGTCACAATCAGCCCCAGCATTTT. V and J are TRBV20-1 and TRBJ1-5, with D perhaps matching TRBD1 (6 bases). The CDR3 has 17 amino acids. CDR1 is DFQATT, CDR2 SNEGSKA, per germline (reference sequence). V was shortened by 0 bases and J by 3 bases, with 18 bases between the two germline ends.